This TCR beta chain was captured in a study of cytomegalovirus exposure and HLA in healthy donors. Regarding this clone: Its antigen is unknown.

Whole-study findings and limits: Within a later analysis, the majority of CMV-associated TCR beta chains appeared HLA-restricted.

PCR used 60 Vbeta primers and 13 Jbeta primers. The table came from immunoSEQ multiplex PCR; TCRdb's copy has only in-frame clones and leaves some out. This repertoire shows about 140,000 clones, approximately 80% found once; its top ten account for roughly 2.4%. Specimen: PBMCs. This receptor was identified in a woman aged 18-29 years in good health and CMV-seropositive.

CDR3 coding DNA: TGTGCCAGCAGTGCTGCGACAGGGGAAGGAGCTAACTATGGCTACACCTTC. Translation: CASSAATGEGANYGYTF. The chain links TRBV27 to TRBJ1-2; 8 bases line up with TRBD1. Germline CDR1 MNHEY, CDR2 SMNVEV (reference sequence). The CDR3 has 17 residues. V lost 5 bases to trimming and J lost 0 bases; unmatched junction nucleotides: 11.